Detailed here is one T cell receptor (beta chain). Using immunoSEQ multiplex PCR, the repertoire was profiled, and TCRdb retains in-frame clones only, with some absent. This table has about 4,400 clones, around 80% appearing once. This entry is derived from a study of brain metastases from non-small cell lung cancer. Germline assignment: CDR1 SGDLS and CDR2 YYNGEE. The CDR3 length is 17 residues. Unmatched junction bases numbered 9, after V lost 0 bases and J lost 3 bases. The chain recombines TRBV9 with TRBJ2-5, with TRBD2 matching over 9 bases. The source material was tumor-adjacent normal tissue. The TCR comes from a donor aged 40 or over with non-small cell lung cancer. The CDR3 loop is CASSVGISGSGKETQYF. In DNA form, the CDR3 reads TGTGCCAGCAGCGTAGGGATTAGCGGGAGTGGGAAAGAGACCCAGTACTTC.